These 27 T cell receptor beta chains were sequenced from one sample in a study of human T cells and chemical hapten exposure. TCRdb itself ran the RACE reads through MiXCR, one entry per CDR3 protein. The sample contains about 50,000 distinct CDR3 sequences, roughly 4% of which appear only once. As for time point: healthy volunteer bleed at 2 weeks. Unfractionated whole blood served as the source for total RNA extraction. The sequenced sample was whole blood. These receptors were obtained from a female donor in good health. Some clones in this sample may be carry-over from other donors' samples.

A few counts support this clonotype. The CDR3 coding sequence is TGTGCCAGCAGTTTATTGACAGCGGGGGGGCTAATGGAGACCGGGGAGCTGTTTTTT. Its protein is CASSLLTAGGLMETGELFF. J is TRBJ2-2 and V is TRBV28; TRBD2 matches 10 bases. The CDR3 length is 19 residues. J was trimmed by 5 bases and V by 1 base; bases with no gene match: 13. The V gene's germline CDR1 is MDHEN and CDR2 SYDVKM.

The chain couples TRBV6-2 or TRBV6-3 to TRBJ1-5; D remains ambiguous. The V and J ends lost 2 bases and 6 bases respectively, with 26 bases between them. Germline-derived CDR1 and CDR2 are MNHEY and SVGEGT. The CDR3 is 19 amino acids. CDR3 in amino acids: CASSYPIASGLSGGQPQHF. The CDR3, as DNA: TGTGCCAGCAGTTACCCGATAGCCTCCGGGCTATCGGGAGGTCAGCCCCAGCATTTT.

Ten or more counts support this clonotype. The CDR3: CASSPTWDSNHQRTDTQYF. The CDR3 DNA follows: TGTGCCAGCAGCCCAACCTGGGACAGCAACCACCAGCGAACAGATACGCAGTATTTT. The chain couples TRBV7-6 to TRBJ2-3; TRBD1 matches at 7 bases. Germline CDR1 SGHVS, CDR2 FNYEAQ. The trim removed 5 bases at V and 3 bases at J, leaving 20 bases unmatched. This CDR3 has 19 residues.

Ten or more counts support this clonotype. This rearrangement joins TRBV4-2 to TRBJ2-2, with TRBD1 identical over 7 bases. J gave up 0 bases and V 1 base, and 5 bases lay outside the gene matches. Germline V gene lookup returns CDR1 LGHNA and CDR2 YNFKEQ. This CDR3 contains 17 residues. CDR3 nucleotides: TGTGCCAGCAGCCAAGGAGGGACAGATACGAACACCGGGGAGCTGTTTTTT. It yields the protein CASSQGGTDTNTGELFF.

This clonotype showed up just a few times. A clone one base away is much larger, so this may be a read error. V usage is TRBV4-3 and J usage is TRBJ1-2; D unclear. Germline lookup yields CDR1 LGHNA and CDR2 YSLEER. V gave up 1 base and J gave up 12 bases, with 21 bases separating them. The CDR3 has 15 residues. Here the CDR3 DNA reads TGCGCCAGCAGCCAAGTTCATAAGGGCTACGGAGGCGACACCTTC. Amino acids: CASSQVHKGYGGDTF.

This clonotype was detected many times. This chain links TRBV5-1 with TRBJ1-1; 8 nucleotides align to TRBD1. This CDR3 is 15 amino acids long. Germline assignment: CDR1 SGHRS and CDR2 YFSETQ. V trimming: 5 bases; J trimming: 0 bases; junction bases outside the gene matches: 6. The CDR3 sequence is CASSRGTGVNTEAFF. The CDR3 DNA reads as TGCGCCAGCAGTCGAGGGACAGGAGTGAACACTGAAGCTTTCTTT.

The chain is built from TRBV7-8 and TRBJ2-1, with TRBD2 as a possible D gene (5 bases). Deletions cut 4 bases from V and 6 bases from J, with 10 bases between. CDR1 is SGHVS and CDR2 is FQNEAQ in the germline V gene. CDR3 length: 13 residues. The CDR3 spells CASSSGVGNEQFF. The CDR3 DNA reads TGTGCCAGCAGCTCCGGGGTGGGCAATGAGCAGTTCTTC.

This clonotype has a count of ten or more. The rearrangement joins TRBV4-1 to TRBJ1-2; tentatively, D is TRBD1 (5 bases). CDR1 is MGHRA, CDR2 YSYEKL, per germline. The V and J ends lost 4 bases and 0 bases respectively, with 21 bases between them. This CDR3 is built from 18 residues. This chain's CDR3 is CASSRHSYRAGTNYGYTF. DNA of the CDR3: TGCGCCAGCAGCCGTCACTCATATCGGGCAGGGACTAACTATGGCTACACCTTC.

This clonotype was found many times. The chain carries TRBV7-6 and TRBJ1-4; tentatively, D is TRBD1 (6 bases). CDR3 length: 16 residues. Per the germline V gene, CDR1 is SGHVS and CDR2 is FNYEAQ. V lost 0 bases, J lost 7 bases, and 15 bases lay in between. This CDR3 is CASSLAEAGRGEKLFF. The DNA of the CDR3 is TGTGCCAGCAGCTTAGCGGAGGCGGGCAGGGGTGAAAAACTGTTTTTT.

V usage is TRBV12-5 and J usage is TRBJ1-2; weak D call: TRBD1 (5 bases). The CDR3 sequence is 18 residues long. Germline loops: CDR1 LGHNT, CDR2 FRNRAP. The germline V and J ends were trimmed by 0 bases and 2 bases, with 19 bases remaining between them. The CDR3 DNA reads as TGTGCTAGTGGTTTGGTACGGGCAATGGAGGACAAGAACTATGGCTACACCTTC. Its translation: CASGLVRAMEDKNYGYTF.

This clonotype was recorded many times. J is TRBJ2-7 and V is TRBV5-5, with D possibly called TRBD1 or TRBD2 (5 bases each). This CDR3 region has 14 residues. Looked up from germline, CDR1 is SGHKS and CDR2 is YYEKEE (reference sequence). Trimming removed 4 bases from V and 2 bases from J, with 13 bases in between. CDR3 in amino acids: CASSRDPTTYEQYF. CDR3 nucleotides: TGTGCCAGCAGCCGGGACCCAACCACCTACGAGCAGTACTTC.

This clonotype was counted between two and nine times. The V call is TRBV18, the J call TRBJ1-1; a weak D match, TRBD1 (6 bases). The CDR3 contains 14 residues. Germline assignment: CDR1 KGHSH and CDR2 LQKENI. Trimming pared 1 base from V and 4 bases from J, leaving 10 bases between. In DNA form, the CDR3 reads TGTGCCAGCTCACCACAGCAGGGGACCACTGAAGCTTTCTTT. Its protein product is CASSPQQGTTEAFF.

This clonotype has more than one count but fewer than ten. V and J are TRBV11-2 and TRBJ2-6; no definite D call. This CDR3 has 15 residues. CDR1 is SGHAT and CDR2 is FQNNGV in the germline V gene. Trimming stripped 6 bases from V and 8 bases from J, with 17 bases between. The CDR3 nucleotides are TGTGCCAGCAGGGCAATCGGTCGGCGAACCAACGTCCTGACTTTC. Translated, it gives CASRAIGRRTNVLTF.

This clonotype was found many times. The gene calls are TRBV2 and TRBJ1-2, with a weak D call TRBD1 (5 bases). CDR1 SNHLY and CDR2 FYNNEI come from the germline V gene. This CDR3 contains 13 residues. V lost 5 bases to trimming and J lost 2 bases, with 9 bases between them. This CDR3 reads CASSYGTNYGYTF. The CDR3 DNA follows: TGTGCCAGCAGTTACGGGACGAACTATGGCTACACCTTC.

About this clonotype itself: This could be a read error, since a much larger clone is one nucleotide away. This chain connects TRBV6-5 to TRBJ1-1; D is possibly TRBD1 (6 bases). This CDR3 has 16 amino acids. The germline V gene has CDR1 MNHEY and CDR2 SVGAGI. The DNA of the CDR3 is TGTGCCAGCAGTTACGCGTGGGAAAGCAGGGGAACTGAAGCTTCCTTT. Translating it yields CASSYAWESRGTEASF.

At least ten counts were recorded for this clonotype. The rearrangement joins TRBV5-1 to TRBJ1-2, with 8 bases that match TRBD1. Germline V gene data show CDR1 as SGHRS and CDR2 as YFSETQ. The CDR3 contains 15 residues. In DNA, the CDR3 is TGCGCTACAGGACAGGGCAACTCGATAACGGGGGGCTACACCTTC. This encodes CATGQGNSITGGYTF. The whole variable domain, remainder taken from reference TRBV5-1 and TRBJ1-2, is KAGVTQTPRYLIKTRGQQVTLSCSPISGHRSVSWYQQTPGQGLQFLFEYFSETQRNKGNFPGRFSGRQFSNSRSEMNVSTLELGDSALYLCATGQGNSITGGYTFGSGTRLTVV.

This clonotype was counted ten times or more. This sequence joins TRBV6-5 and TRBJ2-3, with no clear D. This CDR3 spans 14 amino acids. V shed 2 bases and J shed 5 bases, with 11 bases lying between them. Looked up from germline, CDR1 is MNHEY and CDR2 is SVGAGI. The CDR3 region is CASSYVQRRDTQYF. As DNA, the CDR3 is TGTGCCAGCAGTTACGTACAGCGTAGAGATACGCAGTATTTT.

Regarding this clonotype: Because the CDR3 is missing its conserved closing phenylalanine or tryptophan, this is likely a read error. The V call is TRBV7-2, the J call TRBJ1-2, with a tentative D call TRBD1 (6 bases). Trimming removed 0 bases from V and 5 bases from J, with 10 bases in between. Germline V gene lookup returns CDR1 SGHTA and CDR2 FQGNSA. This CDR3 region has 14 residues. In DNA, the CDR3 is TGTGCCAGCAGCTTAGCGGCAGGGGCATATGGCTACACCCTC. Its translation is CASSLAAGAYGYTL.

This clonotype was counted at least ten times. The genes are TRBV24-1 and TRBJ1-1; no definite D call. The length of the CDR3 is 13 residues. The V and J ends lost 5 bases and 5 bases respectively, with 11 bases between them. Germline lookup yields CDR1 KGHDR and CDR2 SFDVKD. This CDR3 is CATSVSSGTEAFF. CDR3 sequence (DNA): TGTGCCACCAGTGTTTCATCCGGAACTGAAGCTTTCTTT.

This clonotype has ten or more counts. The chain uses TRBV12-3 or TRBV12-4 and TRBJ2-1; D remains unclear. The CDR3 is 11 amino acids. Trimming took 8 bases from V and 4 from J, leaving 6 bases between them. CDR3 bases: TGTGCCAGCTTGGGTTACAATGAGCAGTTCTTC. This translates into CASLGYNEQFF.

At least ten counts were recorded for this clonotype. The rearrangement uses TRBV11-3 and TRBJ2-1; 7 bases are shared with TRBD2. Looked up from germline, CDR1 is SGHNT and CDR2 is YENEEA. The CDR3 loop spans 13 amino acids. V lost 3 bases and J lost 10; bases outside the gene matches: 6. The CDR3 bases are TGTGCCAGCAGCTTCCCCGGGGAGGGAGAGCAGTTCTTC. Amino acid sequence: CASSFPGEGEQFF.

This clonotype was picked up many times. The rearrangement joins TRBV12-3 or TRBV12-4 to TRBJ2-3; D possibly corresponds to TRBD2 (6 bases). The CDR3 runs 17 residues. V gave up 5 bases and J gave up 1 base, with 19 bases separating them. CDR3 coding DNA: TGTGCCAGCAGTCCCCCCGGCGGGGCGGGTGGCACAGATACGCAGTATTTT. Its translation is CASSPPGGAGGTDTQYF.

This clonotype was observed at least ten times. V is TRBV14 and J is TRBJ1-2, with 7 bases that match TRBD1. The germline V gene encodes CDR1 SGHDN and CDR2 FVKESK. CDR3 length: 15 amino acids. The trim removed 3 bases at V and 2 bases at J, leaving 6 bases unmatched. CDR3 amino acids: CASSQITGANYGYTF. The CDR3, as DNA: TGTGCCAGCAGCCAGATCACAGGGGCCAACTATGGCTACACCTTC. The whole variable domain, filled in from reference TRBV14 and TRBJ1-2, reads EAGVTQFPSHSVIEKGQTVTLRCDPISGHDNLYWYRRVMGKEIKFLLHFVKESKQDESGMPNNRFLAERTGGTYSTLKVQPAELEDSGVYFCASSQITGANYGYTFGSGTRLTVV.

The table lists this clonotype with many counts. A junction end diverges from the germline sequence, so it may reflect a read error. V usage is TRBV19 and J usage is TRBJ2-7; D is possibly TRBD1 (7 bases). The CDR3 length is 14 residues. Looked up from germline, CDR1 is LNHDA and CDR2 is SQIVND (reference sequence). The CDR3 region has the DNA TGTGCCAGTAGGACTAGACAGGGTTCCTCCGAGCAGTACTTC. Its protein is CASRTRQGSSEQYF.

In its sample, this clonotype was seen many times. The chain recombines TRBV2 with TRBJ1-1; weak D call: TRBD1 (6 bases). Trimming stripped 4 bases from V and 4 bases from J, with 10 bases between. Per the germline V gene, CDR1 is SNHLY and CDR2 is FYNNEI. The CDR3 length is 13 residues. The DNA for the CDR3 is TGTGCCAGCAGTGTGTCCAGGGGCACTGAAGCTTTCTTT. Encoded protein: CASSVSRGTEAFF.

Concerning this clonotype itself: A much larger clone sits a single nucleotide away, making a read error possible. V is TRBV12-3 or TRBV12-4 and J is TRBJ2-5; no reliable D call. This CDR3 is built from 12 residues. CDR3 in amino acids: CARSFGPGTQYF. For the CDR3, the DNA is TGTGCCCGCAGTTTTGGCCCGGGGACCCAGTACTTC.

This clonotype was seen ten or more times. The rearrangement uses TRBV6-2 or TRBV6-3 and TRBJ1-1; 9 bases fit TRBD1. CDR3 length equals 14 residues. CDR1 MNHEY and CDR2 SVGEGT come from the germline V gene. V lost 4 bases and J lost 5; bases outside the gene matches: 5. Here the CDR3 reads CASSWTGVGTEAFF. In nucleotides, the CDR3 is TGTGCCAGCAGTTGGACAGGGGTCGGGACTGAAGCTTTCTTT.